The subject of this entry is one T cell receptor (beta chain). Its antigen is undetermined. Germline V gene lookup returns CDR1 ENHRY and CDR2 SYGVKD. The CDR3 has 17 residues. The V and J ends lost 5 bases and 1 base, in that order; junction bases with no gene match: 11. Data came from immunoSEQ multiplex PCR; TCRdb stores just in-frame clones and leaves some out. Altogether around 1,300 clones are present, around 87% being singletons, with the ten largest covering about 4.9%. This entry is derived from a study of Tregs in tolerant kidney transplant recipients. About the research overall: CFSE-labeled recipient PBMCs were cultured six to seven days with irradiated graft donor PBMCs, then FACS-sorted.

Overall study findings and caveats: The most relevant donor-specific Treg TCRbeta repertoire apparently came from expansion with activated donor B cells.

Sequences were obtained from CD4+ T cells from blood cultured with allogeneic cells. The TCR was taken from a human donor in good health. V gene TRBV10-3 combines with J gene TRBJ2-7; 10 bases match TRBD1. For the CDR3, the DNA is TGTGCCATCAGTTACAGTATTCCGGGACAGGGGTCCTACGAGCAGTACTTC. Protein sequence: CAISYSIPGQGSYEQYF.